What follows are 30 T cell receptor beta chains derived from one specimen sequenced in a study of memory CD8 T cells in hepatitis C reinfection. Described time point: pre-reinfection, 55 to 20 weeks before reinfection detection. No in vitro expansion preceded TCR sequencing of the sorted cells. TCRdb's table, derived via immunoSEQ multiplex PCR, lists solely in-frame clones and lacks some. The sample has approximately 52,000 clones; around 92% are singletons. Sequences were obtained from naive CD8+ T cells sorted from blood. Every receptor here comes from a man aged 18 to 29 with hepatitis C virus infection.

This clone is a singleton in its sample. The V and J genes are TRBV7-2 and TRBJ2-3, with D maybe TRBD2 (6 bases). In germline, CDR1 is SGHTA, CDR2 FQGNSA. V was trimmed by 2 bases and J by 1 base, leaving 10 bases between them. The length of the CDR3 is 15 residues. CDR3 residues: CASSLLASGTDTQYF. The DNA of the CDR3 is TGTGCCAGCAGCTTACTAGCTAGCGGCACAGATACGCAGTATTTT. The entire variable domain, with the rest obtained from reference TRBV7-2 and TRBJ2-3, is as follows: GAGVSQSPSNKVTEKGKDVELRCDPISGHTALYWYRQSLGQGLEFLIYFQGNSAPDKSGLPSDRFSAERTGGSVSTLTIQRTQQEDSAVYLCASSLLASGTDTQYFGPGTRLTVL.

The rearrangement uses TRBV21-1 and TRBJ2-1; the table's D call TRBD2 went unverified against the DNA. TRBV21-1 is given as a pseudogene. The CDR3 is 12 amino acids. As DNA, the CDR3 is TGTGCCAGCAGCAAAGCGAGAAATGAGCAGTTCTTC. Its translation: CASSKARNEQFF.

The rearrangement links TRBV18 to TRBJ2-7, with 8 nucleotides matching TRBD1. V was pared by 3 bases and J by 0 bases, with 1 base of the junction left unmatched. CDR3 length equals 14 residues. Germline CDR1 reads KGHSH; CDR2 reads LQKENI. CDR3 sequence: CASSPGTGSYEQYF. CDR3 in DNA: TGTGCCAGCTCACCCGGGACAGGCTCCTACGAGCAGTACTTC.

CDR3: CASSFKAWGVSYEQYF. The DNA of the CDR3 is TGTGCCAGCAGTTTTAAGGCCTGGGGGGTCTCCTACGAGCAGTACTTC. The rearrangement joins TRBV6-5 to TRBJ2-7; possibly TRBD2 for D (6 bases). This CDR3 spans 16 amino acids. V was cut by 4 bases and J by 0 bases, with 16 bases left in between. CDR1 and CDR2 from the germline V gene are MNHEY and SVGAGI.

Here the CDR3 reads CASSSRAGGSDTQYF. CDR3 nucleotides: TGTGCCAGCAGCTCCCGAGCGGGGGGCTCAGATACGCAGTATTTT. The rearrangement links TRBV9 to TRBJ2-3; 9 bases match TRBD2. V shed 4 bases and J 4 bases; nucleotides not matched to a gene: 7. This CDR3 region has 15 residues. The V gene's germline CDR1 is SGDLS and CDR2 YYNGEE.

V usage is TRBV19 and J usage is TRBJ2-7; the D gene is possibly TRBD2 (5 bases). Germline-derived CDR1 and CDR2 are LNHDA and SQIVND (reference sequence). The CDR3 extends over 13 amino acids. Trimming took 2 bases from V and 6 from J, leaving 11 bases between them. As DNA, the CDR3 is TGTGCCAGTAGTATACAGGCCGGAGGCGAGCAGTACGTC. It encodes CASSIQAGGEQYV.

The chain employs TRBV4-1 and TRBJ1-4, with a tentative D call TRBD1 (5 bases). V was pared by 1 base and J by 7 bases, with 13 bases between. The CDR3 covers 15 residues. Germline V gene lookup returns CDR1 MGHRA and CDR2 YSYEKL. CDR3 protein: CASSQGTGGSEKLFF. The CDR3 nucleotides are TGCGCCAGCAGCCAAGGCACGGGGGGGAGTGAAAAACTGTTTTTT.

This sequence joins TRBV9 and TRBJ1-1, with D possibly TRBD1 on 6 matching bases. CDR1 is SGDLS, CDR2 YYNGEE, per germline. Trimming cost V 2 bases and J 4 bases, with 9 bases left between them. CDR3 length: 13 residues. The CDR3: CASSVGGATEAFF. CDR3 nucleotides: TGTGCCAGCAGCGTTGGGGGGGCCACTGAAGCTTTCTTT.

The V and J genes are TRBV27 and TRBJ2-2; the D is unclear. CDR1 MNHEY and CDR2 SMNVEV come from the germline V gene (reference sequence). The V end was cut by 4 bases, the J end by 0 bases, with 9 bases between. The CDR3 contains 15 residues. The CDR3, as DNA: TGTGCCAGCAGTTACAGTCGGTCGAACACCGGGGAGCTGTTTTTT. Amino acids: CASSYSRSNTGELFF.

The genes are TRBV6-5 and TRBJ1-4; no reliable D call. The CDR3 consists of 14 residues. The germline gives CDR1 MNHEY, CDR2 SVGAGI. Trimming removed 2 bases at V and 6 bases at J, with 10 bases between. CDR3 sequence: CASSYKWRDEKLFF. For the CDR3, the DNA is TGTGCCAGCAGTTACAAGTGGAGGGATGAAAAACTGTTTTTT.

This clone ranks as medium-sized. The chain joins TRBV4-1 to TRBJ1-1; 7 bases fit TRBD1. V dropped 1 base and J dropped 8; count of bases not matched to a gene: 10. Germline V CDR1 and CDR2: MGHRA, YSYEKL. This CDR3 comprises 15 residues. The CDR3 here is CASSQVASEGAEAFF. CDR3 coding DNA: TGCGCCAGCAGCCAAGTAGCTTCCGAGGGGGCGGAAGCTTTCTTT.

This chain uses TRBV7-9 with TRBJ1-2; 7 bases are shared with TRBD1. In germline, CDR1 is SEHNR, CDR2 FQNEAQ (reference sequence). The ends lost 6 bases at V and 7 bases at J; junction bases unmatched: 11. The CDR3 length is 14 residues. The CDR3 spells CASRDPGTDPGYTF. DNA of the CDR3: TGTGCCAGCAGGGATCCCGGGACAGACCCTGGCTACACCTTC. The full variable domain, its missing parts supplied by reference TRBV7-9 and TRBJ1-2, is DTGVSQNPRHKITKRGQNVTFRCDPISEHNRLYWYRQTLGQGPEFLTYFQNEAQLEKSRLLSDRFSAERPKGSFSTLEIQRTEQGDSAMYLCASRDPGTDPGYTFGSGTRLTVV.

The chain is built from TRBV9 and TRBJ2-7; D is perhaps TRBD2 (5 bases). Germline V gives CDR1 SGDLS, CDR2 YYNGEE. CDR3 length: 14 residues. Trimming took 4 bases from V and 3 from J, leaving 14 bases between them. The CDR3, as DNA: TGTGCCAGCAGCCCCGGGATAAGCGGCTACGAGCAGTACTTC. This gives the protein CASSPGISGYEQYF.

J is TRBJ1-5 and V is TRBV19; 7 nucleotides agree with TRBD1. Germline CDR1 is LNHDA and CDR2 is SQIVND (reference sequence). The CDR3 totals 14 residues. Trimming took 3 bases from V and 7 from J; bases not matched to a gene: 6. The CDR3 DNA reads as TGTGCCAGTAGTATGGAGGGGGCTGGACAGCCCCAGCATTTT. Protein: CASSMEGAGQPQHF.

The DNA for the CDR3 is TGTGCCAGTAGTACCAGGGCGCGTGAAAAACTGTTTTTT. Residues: CASSTRAREKLFF. This sequence joins TRBV19 and TRBJ1-4, with D possibly being TRBD1 (5 bases). Trimming removed 4 bases at V and 7 bases at J, with 10 bases between. The CDR3 length is 13 residues. Germline CDR1 reads LNHDA; CDR2 reads SQIVND (reference sequence).

This sequence joins TRBV11-2 and TRBJ2-3, with TRBD2 as a possible D gene (6 bases). Germline assignment: CDR1 SGHAT and CDR2 FQNNGV. The CDR3 is made up of 18 amino acids. Trimming cost V 0 bases and J 6 bases, with 22 bases left between them. The CDR3 sequence is CASSLESGWSRLGDTQYF. The CDR3 coding sequence is TGTGCCAGCAGCTTAGAGTCGGGGTGGAGTCGACTAGGGGATACGCAGTATTTT.

The gene calls are TRBV15 and TRBJ1-5; D is perhaps TRBD1 (6 bases). Germline V lookup: CDR1 LNHNV, CDR2 YYDKDF (reference sequence). The CDR3 is made up of 16 amino acids. Trimming stripped 1 base from V and 7 bases from J, with 17 bases between. CDR3 region: CATSRVGQGPPQPQHF. CDR3 DNA: TGTGCCACCAGCAGAGTTGGGCAGGGGCCGCCCCAGCCCCAGCATTTT.

CDR3 in amino acids: CASSIYRGTIDNEQFF. The CDR3 nucleotides read TGTGCCAGTAGTATATATCGGGGAACGATCGACAATGAGCAGTTCTTC. This rearrangement joins TRBV19 to TRBJ2-1; D might be TRBD2 (5 bases). The germline gives CDR1 LNHDA, CDR2 SQIVND (reference sequence). Trimming removed 2 bases from V and 5 bases from J, with 16 bases in between. The CDR3 covers 16 residues.

The chain employs TRBV7-9 and TRBJ2-1, with a weak D call TRBD1 (6 bases). Germline values: CDR1 SEHNR, CDR2 FQNEAQ (reference sequence). The V end lost 4 bases, the J end lost 4 bases, and 14 bases lay between the germline ends. The CDR3 length is 15 residues. CDR3 DNA sequence: TGTGCCAGCAGCTCGGACGGGACAATTTACAATGAGCAGTTCTTC. It is translated as CASSSDGTIYNEQFF.

The chain is built from TRBV6-5 and TRBJ2-1, with TRBD2 identical over 13 bases. This CDR3 region has 14 residues. Trimming at V came to 6 bases and at J to 7 bases, leaving 3 bases not matched to a gene. Germline V gene lookup returns CDR1 MNHEY and CDR2 SVGAGI. The CDR3 sequence: CASRGLAGWNEQFF. The CDR3 nucleotides read TGTGCCAGCAGGGGACTAGCGGGATGGAATGAGCAGTTCTTC.

This sequence joins TRBV2 and TRBJ1-5, with 10 bases lining up with TRBD1. With V trimmed by 4 bases and J by 6 bases, 3 bases remained unmatched. This CDR3 has 14 amino acids. Germline CDR1 is SNHLY and CDR2 is FYNNEI. The CDR3 sequence: CASSVGQGTQPQHF. The CDR3 coding sequence is TGTGCCAGCAGTGTGGGACAGGGGACTCAGCCCCAGCATTTT.

This sequence joins TRBV12-2 and TRBJ2-5; TRBD1, the table's D call, was not compared with the DNA. TRBV12-2 is designated a pseudogene. The CDR3 contains 16 residues. The CDR3 nucleotides read TGTGCAAGTCGCTTGTATCGGACAGGGGAAGAAGAGACCCAGTACTTC. Its translation: CASRLYRTGEEETQYF.

The count of this clone is one. The chain's CDR3 is CASSLEAGDRTEAFF. The DNA of the CDR3 is TGTGCCAGCAGCTTAGAGGCAGGGGATAGGACTGAAGCTTTCTTT. The chain uses TRBV7-6 and TRBJ1-1, with D perhaps TRBD1 (6 bases). V gave up 1 base and J gave up 5 bases, with 14 bases separating them. This CDR3 region has 15 residues. Germline V gives CDR1 SGHVS, CDR2 FNYEAQ.

This clone turned up a few times. The genes are TRBV10-3 and TRBJ2-7; D may be TRBD1 (6 bases). CDR3 length: 11 residues. CDR1 ENHRY and CDR2 SYGVKD come from the germline V gene. The V gene lost 6 bases and the J gene lost 7 bases, with 10 bases spanning the gap. The CDR3 here is CAISQGWEQYV. The DNA for the CDR3 is TGTGCCATCAGCCAGGGGTGGGAGCAGTACGTC.

The chain recombines TRBV11-2 with TRBJ2-1; the match to TRBD1 covers 8 bases. Germline loops: CDR1 SGHAT, CDR2 FQNNGV. This CDR3 has 14 amino acids. The junction had 7 bases not matched to a gene; V was cut back by 5 bases and J by 7 bases. CDR3 DNA sequence: TGTGCCAGCAGCATTGGACAGGGTGAGAATGAGCAGTTCTTC. The encoded protein is CASSIGQGENEQFF.

This chain joins TRBV5-1 and TRBJ2-5; 10 bases map to TRBD2. The last part of the DNA fits TRBJ2-7 better; the J call may be wrong. Germline loops: CDR1 SGHRS, CDR2 YFSETQ. The CDR3 has 14 residues. CDR3 coding DNA: TGCGCCAGCAGCCTCGGACTAGCGGCCCACGAGCAGTACTTC. Residues: CASSLGLAAHEQYF.

This chain connects TRBV11-1 to TRBJ2-3, with TRBD2 matching 15 bases. This CDR3 region has 18 residues. Germline V gene lookup returns CDR1 SGHAT and CDR2 FQDESV (reference sequence). The V and J ends lost 2 bases and 0 bases, in that order; junction bases with no gene match: 3. The CDR3 sequence is CASSLRGLAGGSTDTQYF. The CDR3, as DNA: TGTGCCAGCAGCTTAAGGGGACTAGCGGGGGGAAGCACAGATACGCAGTATTTT.

The chain has TRBV9 and TRBJ2-1; TRBD2 might be the D (6 bases). V was pared by 7 bases and J by 3 bases, with 11 bases between. CDR1 and CDR2 from the germline V gene are SGDLS and YYNGEE. The CDR3 consists of 13 residues. The CDR3, as DNA: TGTGCCAGCTCCAGCGGGCTCTACAATGAGCAGTTCTTC. This gives the protein CASSSGLYNEQFF.

This chain connects TRBV4-1 to TRBJ2-5; 7 positions agree with TRBD1. The J call is doubtful: the DNA matches TRBJ2-7 better. Germline V gene sequence: CDR1 MGHRA, CDR2 YSYEKL. The CDR3 totals 14 residues. The CDR3 coding sequence is TGCGCCAGCAGCCAAGTTACAGGGGTCTACGAGCAGTACTTC. Translated: CASSQVTGVYEQYF.

The chain couples TRBV29-1 to TRBJ2-5, with 10 bases aligning to TRBD2. V lost 4 bases and J lost 2; bases outside the gene matches: 13. CDR1 SQVTM and CDR2 ANQGSEA come from the germline V gene. This CDR3 is 17 amino acids long. The chain's CDR3 is CSVAGITSGTLQETQYF. The CDR3 DNA reads as TGCAGCGTTGCGGGAATCACTAGCGGGACCCTACAAGAGACCCAGTACTTC. The variable domain in full, completed from reference TRBV29-1 and TRBJ2-5, reads SAVISQKPSRDICQRGTSLTIQCQVDSQVTMMFWYRQQPGQSLTLIATANQGSEATYESGFVIDKFPISRPNLTFSTLTVSNMSPEDSSIYLCSVAGITSGTLQETQYFGPGTRLLVL.